Below, one TCR beta chain is given with its context. Its antigen remains unknown. This sample was taken from a study of cytomegalovirus exposure and HLA in healthy donors. About the study: Across more than 350 genotyped donors, around 82% landed in the Caucasian-associated ancestry cluster.

Study results and caveats: A missense variant in DCLRE1C was later tied to TCR beta V- and J-gene trimming.

Use of 60 Vbeta and 13 Jbeta primers characterized the PCR. The table came from immunoSEQ multiplex PCR; TCRdb's copy has only in-frame clones and leaves some out. The sample holds around 110,000 clones, over 75% seen once. The sample consisted of PBMCs. The clonotype originates from a man between 25 and 39 years old in good health and CMV-seronegative.

The CDR3, as DNA: TGTGCCAGCAGTCGGGACAGGGGAATTGGGAGCAATCAGCCCCAGCATTTT. Translating it yields CASSRDRGIGSNQPQHF. The chain recombines TRBV5-6 with TRBJ1-5; 10 bases agree with TRBD1. The CDR3 covers 17 residues. Trimming removed 5 bases from V and 1 base from J; junction bases left unmatched: 9. Germline V gene data show CDR1 as SGHDT and CDR2 as YYEEEE.